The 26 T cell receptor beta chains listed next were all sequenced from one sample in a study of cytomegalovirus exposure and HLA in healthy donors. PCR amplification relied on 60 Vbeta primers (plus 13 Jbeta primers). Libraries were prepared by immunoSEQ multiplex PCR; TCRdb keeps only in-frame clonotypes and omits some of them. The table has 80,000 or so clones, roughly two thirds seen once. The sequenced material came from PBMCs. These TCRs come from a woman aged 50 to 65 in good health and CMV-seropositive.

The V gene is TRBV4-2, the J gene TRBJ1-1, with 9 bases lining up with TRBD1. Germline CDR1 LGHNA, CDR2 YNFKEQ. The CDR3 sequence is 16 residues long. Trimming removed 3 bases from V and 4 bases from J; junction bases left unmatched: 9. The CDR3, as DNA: TGTGCCAGCAGCCAGGACTCGGGACAGGGCCCCACTGAAGCTTTCTTT. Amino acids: CASSQDSGQGPTEAFF.

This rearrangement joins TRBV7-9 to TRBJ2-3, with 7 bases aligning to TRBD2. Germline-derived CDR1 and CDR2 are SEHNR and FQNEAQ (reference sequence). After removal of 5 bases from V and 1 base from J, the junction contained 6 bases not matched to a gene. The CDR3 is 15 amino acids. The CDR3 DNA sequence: TGTGCCAGCAGCCTCGAGGCGGGGGGCACAGATACGCAGTATTTT. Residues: CASSLEAGGTDTQYF.

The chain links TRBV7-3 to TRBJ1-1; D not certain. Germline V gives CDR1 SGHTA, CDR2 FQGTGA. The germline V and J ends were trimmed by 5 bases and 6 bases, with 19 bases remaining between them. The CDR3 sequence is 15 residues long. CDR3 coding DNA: TGTGCCAGCAGCGTCGGCCTTGGTGAGGGAGCTGAAGCTTTCTTT. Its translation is CASSVGLGEGAEAFF.

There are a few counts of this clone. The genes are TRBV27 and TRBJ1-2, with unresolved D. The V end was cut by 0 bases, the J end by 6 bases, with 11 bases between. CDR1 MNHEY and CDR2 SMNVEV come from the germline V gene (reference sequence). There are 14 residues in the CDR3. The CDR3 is CASSLSGLTHGYTF. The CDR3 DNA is TGTGCCAGCAGTTTATCCGGACTTACCCATGGCTACACCTTC.

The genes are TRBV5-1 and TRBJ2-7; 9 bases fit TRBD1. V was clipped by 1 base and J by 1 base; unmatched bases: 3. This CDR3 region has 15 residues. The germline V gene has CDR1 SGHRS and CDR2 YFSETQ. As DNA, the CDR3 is TGCGCCAGCAGCTTGCTGACAGGGGGGTCCTACGAGCAGTACTTC. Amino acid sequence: CASSLLTGGSYEQYF.

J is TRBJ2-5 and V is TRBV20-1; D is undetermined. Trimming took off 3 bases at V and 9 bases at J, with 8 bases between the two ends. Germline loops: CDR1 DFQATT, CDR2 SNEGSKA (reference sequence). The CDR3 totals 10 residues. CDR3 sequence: CSARSGSQYF. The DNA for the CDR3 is TGCAGTGCTAGGTCCGGGTCCCAGTACTTC.

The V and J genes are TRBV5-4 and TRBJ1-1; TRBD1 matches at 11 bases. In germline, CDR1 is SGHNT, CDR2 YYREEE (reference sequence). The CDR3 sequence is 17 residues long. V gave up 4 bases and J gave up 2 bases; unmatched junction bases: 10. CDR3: CASSPKRGQGGNTEAFF. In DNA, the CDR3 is TGTGCCAGCAGCCCGAAAAGGGGACAGGGGGGCAACACTGAAGCTTTCTTT.

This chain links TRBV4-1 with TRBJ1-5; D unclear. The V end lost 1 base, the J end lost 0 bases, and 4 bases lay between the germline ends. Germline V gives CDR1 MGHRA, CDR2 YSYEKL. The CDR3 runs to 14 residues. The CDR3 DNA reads TGCGCCAGCAGCCAAGCAGGTAGCAATCAGCCCCAGCATTTT. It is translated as CASSQAGSNQPQHF.

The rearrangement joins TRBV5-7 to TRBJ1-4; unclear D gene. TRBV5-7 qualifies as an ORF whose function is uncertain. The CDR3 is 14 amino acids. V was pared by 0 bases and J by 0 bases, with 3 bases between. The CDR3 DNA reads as TGTGCCAGCAGCTTGGCTGCAACTAATGAAAAACTGTTTTTT. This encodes CASSLAATNEKLFF.

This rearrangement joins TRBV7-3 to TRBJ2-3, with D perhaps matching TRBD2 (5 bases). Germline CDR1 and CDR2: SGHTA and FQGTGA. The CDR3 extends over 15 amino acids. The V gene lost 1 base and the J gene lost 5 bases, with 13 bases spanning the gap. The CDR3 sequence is CASSLMGAAGDTQYF. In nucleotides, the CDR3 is TGTGCCAGCAGCTTAATGGGAGCAGCCGGAGATACGCAGTATTTT.

CDR3 sequence reads: CASSLTGQLRTYGYTF. In nucleotides, the CDR3 is TGTGCCAGCAGTTTGACGGGACAGCTCCGAACCTATGGCTACACCTTC. This chain joins TRBV6-6 and TRBJ1-2, with 7 bases fitting TRBD1. V lost 4 bases to trimming and J lost 4 bases; unmatched junction nucleotides: 12. CDR1 and CDR2 (germline): MNHNY, SVGAGI (reference sequence). The CDR3 covers 16 residues.

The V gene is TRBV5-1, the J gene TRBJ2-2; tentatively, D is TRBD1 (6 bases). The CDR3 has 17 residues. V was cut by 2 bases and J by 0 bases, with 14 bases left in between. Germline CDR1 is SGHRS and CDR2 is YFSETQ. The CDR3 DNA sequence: TGCGCCAGCAGCTTAAATCCGGACAGAGCGAACACCGGGGAGCTGTTTTTT. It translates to CASSLNPDRANTGELFF.

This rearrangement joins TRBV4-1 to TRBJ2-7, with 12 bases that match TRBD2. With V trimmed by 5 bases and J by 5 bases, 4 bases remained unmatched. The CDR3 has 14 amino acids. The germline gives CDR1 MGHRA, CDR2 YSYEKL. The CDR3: CASSARLAGDEQYF. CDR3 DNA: TGCGCCAGCAGCGCCCGACTAGCGGGAGACGAGCAGTACTTC.

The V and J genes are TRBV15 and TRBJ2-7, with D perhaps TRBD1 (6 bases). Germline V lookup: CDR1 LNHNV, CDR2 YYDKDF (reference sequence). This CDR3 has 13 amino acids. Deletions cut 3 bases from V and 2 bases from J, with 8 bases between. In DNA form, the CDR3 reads TGTGCCACCAGCAGCGGACAGACCTACGAGCAGTACTTC. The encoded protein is CATSSGQTYEQYF.

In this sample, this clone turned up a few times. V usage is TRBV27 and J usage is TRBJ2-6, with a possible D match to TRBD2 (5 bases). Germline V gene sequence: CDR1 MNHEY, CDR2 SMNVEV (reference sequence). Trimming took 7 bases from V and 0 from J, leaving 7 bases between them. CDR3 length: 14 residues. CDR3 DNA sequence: TGTGCCAGCACTGCGGGCTCTGGGGCCAACGTCCTGACTTTC. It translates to CASTAGSGANVLTF. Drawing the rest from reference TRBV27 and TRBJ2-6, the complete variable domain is EAQVTQNPRYLITVTGKKLTVTCSQNMNHEYMSWYRQDPGLGLRQIYYSMNVEVTDKGDVPEGYKVSRKEKRNFPLILESPSPNQTSLYFCASTAGSGANVLTFGAGSRLTVL.

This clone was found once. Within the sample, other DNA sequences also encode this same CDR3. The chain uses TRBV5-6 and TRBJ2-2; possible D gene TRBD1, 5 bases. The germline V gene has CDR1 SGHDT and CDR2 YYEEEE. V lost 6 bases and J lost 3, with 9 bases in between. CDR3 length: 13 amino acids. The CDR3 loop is CASKGQDTGELFF. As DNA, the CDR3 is TGTGCCAGCAAAGGACAAGACACCGGGGAGCTGTTTTTT. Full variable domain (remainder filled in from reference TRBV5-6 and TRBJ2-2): DAGVTQSPTHLIKTRGQQVTLRCSPKSGHDTVSWYQQALGQGPQFIFQYYEEEERQRGNFPDRFSGHQFPNYSSELNVNALLLGDSALYLCASKGQDTGELFFGEGSRLTVL.

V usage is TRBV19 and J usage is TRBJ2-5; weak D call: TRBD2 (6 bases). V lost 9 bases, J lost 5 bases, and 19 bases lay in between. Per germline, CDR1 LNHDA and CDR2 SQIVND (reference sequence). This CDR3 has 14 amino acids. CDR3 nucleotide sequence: TGTGCCAGCCGAGCGGGTCGCGGCTGGGAGACCCAGTACTTC. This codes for CASRAGRGWETQYF. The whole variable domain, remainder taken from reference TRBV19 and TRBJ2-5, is DGGITQSPKYLFRKEGQNVTLSCEQNLNHDAMYWYRQDPGQGLRLIYYSQIVNDFQKGDIAEGYSVSREKKESFPLTVTSAQKNPTAFYLCASRAGRGWETQYFGPGTRLLVL.

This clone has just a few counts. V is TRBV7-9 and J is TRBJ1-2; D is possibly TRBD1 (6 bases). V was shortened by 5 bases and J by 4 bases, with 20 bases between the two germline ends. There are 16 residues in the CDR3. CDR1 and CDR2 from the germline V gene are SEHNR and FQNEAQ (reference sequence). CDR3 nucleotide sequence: TGTGCCAGCAGCCGACCCGCGCAGGGCAGGGGCTATGGCTACACCTTC. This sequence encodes CASSRPAQGRGYGYTF.

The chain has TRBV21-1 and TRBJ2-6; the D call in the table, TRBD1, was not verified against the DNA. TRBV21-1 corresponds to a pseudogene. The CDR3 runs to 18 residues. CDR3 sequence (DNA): TGTGCCAGCAGCAAAGCGAGGGGGCGGGACTCTGGGGCCAACGTCCTGACTTTC. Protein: CASSKARGRDSGANVLTF.

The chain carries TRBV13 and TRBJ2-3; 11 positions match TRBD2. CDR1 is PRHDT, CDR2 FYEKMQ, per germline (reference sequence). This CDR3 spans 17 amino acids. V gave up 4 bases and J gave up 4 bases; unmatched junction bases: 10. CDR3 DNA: TGTGCCAGCAGCTCGCGCTCTAGCGGGGGGCTGGCAGATACGCAGTATTTT. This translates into CASSSRSSGGLADTQYF.

The CDR3 DNA reads TGTGCCAGCAGGAGTTACGGACGGGAGGACTCCTACAATGAGCAGTTCTTC. Amino acids: CASRSYGREDSYNEQFF. The chain is built from TRBV27 and TRBJ2-1; 7 bases fit TRBD2. The CDR3 totals 17 residues. Trimming cost V 6 bases and J 0 bases; bases outside gene matches: 11. Germline V gene lookup returns CDR1 MNHEY and CDR2 SMNVEV (reference sequence).

For the CDR3, the DNA is TGTGCCAGCAGCCTAGGACAGGCGGGGGGCTACACCTTC. This codes for CASSLGQAGGYTF. V usage is TRBV5-6 and J usage is TRBJ1-2, with TRBD1 matching 7 bases. The V gene's germline CDR1 is SGHDT and CDR2 YYEEEE. The CDR3 contains 13 residues. With V trimmed by 4 bases and J by 8 bases, 8 bases remained unmatched.

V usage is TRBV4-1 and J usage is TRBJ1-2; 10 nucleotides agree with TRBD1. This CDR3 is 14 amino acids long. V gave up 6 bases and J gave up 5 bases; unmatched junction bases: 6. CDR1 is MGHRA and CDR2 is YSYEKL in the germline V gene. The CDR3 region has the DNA TGCGCCAGCAGAAGGGCGGGACAGGGGTATGGCTACACCTTC. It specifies CASRRAGQGYGYTF.

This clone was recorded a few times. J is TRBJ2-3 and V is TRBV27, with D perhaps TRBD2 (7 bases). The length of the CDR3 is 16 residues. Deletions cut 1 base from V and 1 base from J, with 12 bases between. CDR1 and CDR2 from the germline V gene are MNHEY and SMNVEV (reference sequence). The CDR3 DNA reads TGTGCCAGCAGTTTATTTCGGGGGGCTGGCACAGATACGCAGTATTTT. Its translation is CASSLFRGAGTDTQYF.

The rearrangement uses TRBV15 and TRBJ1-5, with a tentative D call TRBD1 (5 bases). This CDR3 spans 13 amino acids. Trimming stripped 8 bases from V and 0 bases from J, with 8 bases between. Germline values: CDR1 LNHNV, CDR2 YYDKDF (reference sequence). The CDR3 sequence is CATSRGSNQPQHF. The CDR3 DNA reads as TGTGCCACCTCTAGGGGTAGCAATCAGCCCCAGCATTTT.

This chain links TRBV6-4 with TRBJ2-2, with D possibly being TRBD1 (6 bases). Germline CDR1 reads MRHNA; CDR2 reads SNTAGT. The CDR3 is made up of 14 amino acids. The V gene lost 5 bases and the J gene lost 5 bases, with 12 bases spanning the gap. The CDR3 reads CASSKDSQTGELFF. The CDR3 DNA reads TGTGCCAGCAGTAAGGACAGCCAAACCGGGGAGCTGTTTTTT.